This passage covers 7 T cell receptor beta chains from one sample sequenced in a study of CXCR3 chemokines and chemotherapy response in bladder cancer. TCRdb reanalysed the PCR reads using MiXCR and keeps one entry per CDR3 protein. Of approximately 13,000 distinct CDR3 sequences in the sample, over 10% were seen once. The biological material was taken from a patient whose treatment included neoadjuvant chemotherapy. The source of these receptors is a human donor with bladder cancer that did not respond to neoadjuvant chemotherapy.

This chain connects TRBV24-1 to TRBJ2-1, with D hard to call. This CDR3 spans 13 amino acids. Germline V CDR1 and CDR2: KGHDR, SFDVKD. The V end was cut by 3 bases, the J end by 7 bases, with 9 bases between. This CDR3 reads CATSDGRSNEQFF. The CDR3, as DNA: TGTGCCACCAGTGATGGAAGGAGTAATGAGCAGTTCTTC.

This clonotype is classed as medium-sized. The chain employs TRBV5-4 and TRBJ1-2; D may be TRBD1 (5 bases). Trimming removed 4 bases from V and 3 bases from J, with 16 bases in between. CDR1 is SGHNT, CDR2 YYREEE, per germline (reference sequence). This CDR3 has 15 amino acids. As DNA, the CDR3 is TGTGCCAGCAGCCCCCGGGACGTTGAAGACTATGGCTACACCTTC. Translation: CASSPRDVEDYGYTF.

At least ten counts were recorded for this clonotype. The J gene is TRBJ1-2, the V gene TRBV24-1, with D hard to call. CDR3 length: 12 amino acids. Germline V gene lookup returns CDR1 KGHDR and CDR2 SFDVKD. With 4 bases removed from V and 8 bases from J, the gap between germline ends came to 10 bases. For the CDR3, the DNA is TGTGCCACCAGTGAGGAGGGTTCGGGCTACACCTTC. Translation gives CATSEEGSGYTF.

This clonotype is deemed medium-sized. J is TRBJ2-3 and V is TRBV6-6; D is possibly TRBD2 (6 bases). The length of the CDR3 is 12 residues. Trimming removed 4 bases at V and 5 bases at J, with 7 bases between. CDR1 is MNHNY, CDR2 SVGAGI, per germline (reference sequence). CDR3 in amino acids: CASSSAGDTQYF. CDR3 DNA: TGTGCCAGCAGTTCAGCGGGAGATACGCAGTATTTT.

The chain employs TRBV5-6 and TRBJ1-1; D ambiguous. V was cut by 6 bases and J by 0 bases, with 15 bases left in between. The CDR3 extends over 15 amino acids. Germline V gene lookup returns CDR1 SGHDT and CDR2 YYEEEE. The CDR3 sequence: CASNVLANMNTEAFF. Written as DNA, the CDR3 is TGTGCCAGCAATGTACTGGCTAACATGAACACTGAAGCTTTCTTT.

In this sample, this clonotype turned up a few times. The chain carries TRBV18 and TRBJ2-7; possibly TRBD1 or TRBD2 for D (5 bases each). V was trimmed by 6 bases and J by 2 bases, leaving 20 bases between them. Germline V gives CDR1 KGHSH, CDR2 LQKENI. The CDR3 length is 16 residues. CDR3 sequence reads: CASSGSAEGSTYEQYF. The CDR3 region has the DNA TGTGCCAGCTCTGGGTCCGCAGAGGGGAGTACCTACGAGCAGTACTTC. The variable domain in full, completed from reference TRBV18 and TRBJ2-7, reads NAGVMQNPRHLVRRRGQEARLRCSPMKGHSHVYWYRQLPEEGLKFMVYLQKENIIDESGMPKERFSAEFPKEGPSILRIQQVVRGDSAAYFCASSGSAEGSTYEQYFGPGTRLTVT.

This clonotype was seen at least ten times. This chain joins TRBV10-3 and TRBJ1-1, with D possibly matching TRBD1 (5 bases). The length of the CDR3 is 17 residues. Germline V gene lookup returns CDR1 ENHRY and CDR2 SYGVKD. V lost 6 bases and J lost 3, with 23 bases in between. The CDR3 bases are TGTGCCATCAGACCCACGACGGGACCCCGACGGGACACTGAAGCTTTCTTT. Translation gives CAIRPTTGPRRDTEAFF.